This T cell receptor beta chain was sequenced in a study of shared clonotypes between healthy human individuals. Study-level results: Among donors, the sharing of clonotypes was expected to be influenced by sequencing depth. Some clonotypes were shared by all four sorted-subset donors, while others were not shared. The non-shared ones had lower generation probabilities than the shared ones.

Genomic DNA (from each subset) was split evenly across several immunoSEQ plates. Sequenced by immunoSEQ multiplex PCR; TCRdb stores in-frame clones only, minus some. Among roughly 760,000 clones listed, 74% were seen once. Remarks on this clone: The antigen remains unidentified.

The CDR3 is made up of 13 amino acids. From germline, CDR1 is SGHRS and CDR2 YFSETQ. Between the trimmed V and J ends, which lost 1 base and 1 base, there was a span of 6 bases. This clonotype was obtained from a woman in her twenties or thirties in good health. Sequenced input: memory CD4+ T cells sorted from blood. Subset of the sample: CD45RA-negative fraction. The rearrangement links TRBV5-1 to TRBJ2-7; D call uncertain. As DNA, the CDR3 is TGCGCCAGCAGCTTGTATCCATCCTACGAGCAGTACTTC. Its translation is CASSLYPSYEQYF.